This T cell receptor beta chain is from a study of shared clonotypes between healthy human individuals. Findings and limits, study-wide: Apart from blood, nothing was sampled; tissue repertoires likely differ.

V gave up 3 bases and J gave up 6 bases, with 18 bases separating them. Germline V lookup: CDR1 ENHRY, CDR2 SYGVKD. This CDR3 has 15 amino acids. Genomic DNA belonging to each subset was distributed in equal measure over several immunoSEQ plates. Sequencing used immunoSEQ multiplex PCR; TCRdb keeps in-frame clones, though not all of them. Of hundreds of thousands of clones in the sample, approximately 96% were seen once. In regard to this clone: The antigen is not known.

The naive CD8 population came from CD45RO-negative cells selected for CCR7, without terminally differentiated effector memory CD45RA+ cells. The source material was naive CD8+ T cells sorted from blood. This TCR was sampled from a woman aged 25 to 45 in good health. The rearrangement joins TRBV10-3 to TRBJ2-7, with a tentative D call TRBD1 (5 bases). As DNA, the CDR3 is TGTGCCATCAGTGACCCAGGAAGAGACAGTCGCGAGCAGTACTTC. Translated, it gives CAISDPGRDSREQYF.